Sequencing of this T cell receptor beta chain was carried out in a study of molecular identifiers for immune sequencing clone quantification (dated by TCRdb to the late 2010s). Describing the broader study: In a replicate experiment, RNA from around 20,000 or 100,000 naive CD8 T cells was split into five aliquots, four of which were sequenced. This methods study benchmarked molecular-identifier clustering-based TCR repertoire sequencing (MIDCIRS) and TCR RNA copy counting, using CD8 T cells to do so.

Naive CD8 T cell libraries were made from around 18,000 to 910,000 sorted cells using 10%, 30% or 50% of purified RNA. On a BD FACSAria II, naive CD8 T cells were FACS-sorted as CD8+CD4-CCR7+CD45RA+ and collected into RLT Plus buffer. Detection sensitivity was tested by spiking Jurkat RNA equal to some 10 TCR copies' worth into samples containing about 20,000-1,100,000 naive CD8 T cells. CD8 T cells were enriched using RosetteSep CD8+ T Cell Enrichment Cocktail and Ficoll-Paque, and the enriched cells then underwent ACK red cell lysis. General conclusions and limits of the study: When barcode sub-clustering was omitted, TCR diversity was inflated by chimeric consensus sequences, with chimeras reaching as high as 47%. A single cell's worth of spiked-in Jurkat TCR RNA was reported detectable even among around 1 million naive CD8 T cells. Modeling indicated about three TCR RNA copies recovered per cell, compared with about 10 by digital PCR, which implies a capture efficiency of approximately 30%. Highly expanded clone sizes could be underestimated if identical TCR molecules share a barcode. The naive libraries included spiked-in Jurkat TCR RNA (over nine copies' worth), and this RNA is not part of the donor repertoire. In CMV-specific effector cells, clones with more than 20 RNA copies contained over 97% of molecules, whereas in naive cells such clones contained under 1% of molecules.

The CDR3 spans 15 residues, from the cysteine through the phenylalanine. The retained sequence is limited to the CDR3, 45 bases, with the frame set at the first base. V drops 3 bases and J drops 9 bases, leaving 18 bases in between. CDR1 SGHVS and CDR2 FNYEAQ are derived from the germline V gene. Libraries were prepared through PCR. The sequencing machine was a NextSeq 500. Preparation of bulk TCR libraries followed a previously described approach, with the TCR primers listed in Table S5. The Qiagen AllPrep DNA/RNA kit was used to purify total RNA. Before analysis, reads from multiple sequencing runs of one library were combined. Processing in the source paper ran as follows. Only reads with exact TCR constant sequence were kept, trimmed to 150 nt, and grouped by their 12-nt molecular barcodes. Reads inside each barcode group were sub-clustered using a 15% Levenshtein threshold, and a quality-weighted consensus sequence was constructed for each RNA molecule. Non-functional sequences were excluded, and lower-count sequences lying one edit away from another sequence were also excluded. On the basis of fitting two negative binomial distributions, barcode sub-clusters with fewer than 20% of the maximum read count were discarded. In TCRdb, the public reads were trimmed at Q25 with fastp and aligned with MiXCR, with productive beta chains retained. Rows merge per CDR3 protein into single entries with the most common DNA and genes. TCRdb's processing, not the authors' own work, is the source of the V and J calls. The sample data list over 550,000 distinct CDR3 sequences, and roughly 23% of these were observed just once. Jointly, the top ten make up 0.6% to 0.9% of the sample.

Note on this clonotype: Its recognized antigen is unknown. No qualities accompany the bases; no much larger clone lies one base away.

The sequence was collected from a human donor in good health. Some libraries in this study had Jurkat cell RNA spiked in. Sequencing used naive CD8+ T cells from blood, with Jurkat cell RNA spiked in. This specimen's cell subset or site label, interpreted: FACS-sorted CD8+CD4-CCR7+CD45RA+ naive T cells. Rearrangement joined TRBV7-6 to TRBJ2-4; the D gene may be TRBD1 or TRBD2, since each aligns over 5 bases. For the CDR3, the sequence is CASSFGRGLETIQYF. The DNA sequence is given as TGTGCCAGCAGCTTTGGCCGGGGCCTCGAAACCATTCAGTACTTC.